The sequence of this T cell receptor (beta chain) was determined in a study of cytomegalovirus exposure and HLA in healthy donors (dated by TCRdb to about 2017). Background for the entire study: An earlier analysis of a few hundred of the donors reported approximately 280 Gb of sequence data and around 100 million unique TCR beta sequences obtained from approximately 180 million T cells. An early release that covered more than 550 HLA-typed donors contained approximately 300 gigabases of sequencing data and 85 million to 100 million unique TCR sequences. Of the 300 to 500 genotyped donors, roughly 80% were placed in the genetic ancestry cluster associated with self-reported Caucasian donors. The study was designed to test whether signatures of past pathogen exposure could be identified by cataloging public T cell receptors. The T cell repertoires of around 730 subjects were profiled by immunosequencing and related to cytomegalovirus serostatus. Along with the approximately 600-subject first cohort, a separate validation cohort of about 110 different subjects was used. To predict cytomegalovirus infection status, the study brought together high-throughput TCR immunosequencing, statistical association of individual TCRs with disease status, and machine learning. In a later analysis, previously published TCR beta repertoires from several hundred donors were re-analyzed and high-resolution HLA genotyping was added so that TCR occurrence patterns could be studied. The later analysis used no new phenotypic data to find candidate immune exposures, relying instead on TCR beta sequences and their occurrence across donors. To decide whether each TCR beta V gene segment behaved as functional or pseudogenic, an earlier analysis of fewer than 750 of the donors relied on high-throughput TCR beta sequencing. Donor age, sex, ethnicity and CMV serostatus were compiled alongside the repertoire data. Genome-wide SNP genotypes for about 65% of the 666 donors were used in a later genetic analysis, which treated that subset as a discovery cohort. Every discovery cohort repertoire had been produced on one sequencing platform. Both class I and class II loci were covered by HLA typing, at four-digit resolution. The number of typed donors differed by locus: 629-630 for A, B, C, DRB1 and DQB1; 500 to 550 for DQA1; about 600 for DPA1; and about 450 for DPB1. Four to six DR-DQ haplotypes were handled as single units for association and clustering because linkage in the cohort was strong. On average, roughly 250,000 unique TCR beta nucleotide sequences were sequenced per donor among 398 genotyped donors of the cohort, with 15% to 20% of those sequences being non-productive. Results and caveats for the whole study, not just this receptor: The earlier analysis of around 600 of the donors excluded about 16 rarely observed V segments, including chromosome 9 orphons, because counts were too low. Compared with the roughly 700-donor mean, donors in an Asian-associated ancestry cluster had fewer N-insertions in productive TCRs, according to a later genetic analysis. In an earlier analysis of about 600 of the donors, most TCR beta V segments appeared in productive rearrangements about 87% or about 30% of the time, broadly matching IMGT annotations. The study gave a list of about 160 TCR beta chains associated with cytomegalovirus. Immune exposure information for the cohort was limited to CMV serostatus. The authors suggested that the approach could potentially be extended to other disease states and immunological phenotypes. Most TCR sequences were observed very rarely across donors, whereas some public TCRs were present in many individuals. According to a later analysis, most CMV-associated TCR beta chains appeared to be HLA-restricted, and the HLA associations seemed to be driven largely by CMV exposure. In vitro tests confirmed that three of the cytomegalovirus-associated TCR beta chains recognize cytomegalovirus antigens. Strong co-occurrence of HLA alleles, especially DR and DQ, made assigning TCR associations to individual alleles difficult. Only TCR beta chains were sequenced in this cohort, and the absence of alpha or paired-chain data limited detectable features. A later analysis associated about 17,000 TCR beta sequences with specific HLA alleles at a false discovery rate of 0.05. A further reported finding was that TCR beta sequences accurately predicted the HLA-A and HLA-B alleles for most subjects in the first cohort. The sequencing pipeline was judged likely to have produced a cluster of highly shared sequence variants as a technical artifact. Correlated functional status among segregating V segments might be attributable to linkage disequilibrium, but an unknown experimental factor could not be ruled out. Because HLA typing was missing for some donors at each locus, association tests included only the typed subset. A later analysis reported that several top co-occurrence clusters appeared linked to parvovirus B19, influenza, CMV and Epstein-Barr virus. Sequencing depth was assumed to be roughly uniform across donors in the presence/absence analyses, though that assumption may not hold. In a later genetic analysis, a missense DCLRE1C variant was associated with V-gene and J-gene trimming of TCR beta chains, and the association was replicated in an independent cohort. In a later analysis, TCR association rates were found to vary across HLA loci, with the most associated TCRs seen for DRB1 alleles and the fewest for HLA-C alleles. Compared with equally common non-associated chains, HLA-associated TCR beta chains in a later analysis were more clonally expanded and had lower generation probabilities. Cytomegalovirus status was reported to be diagnosed by the classifier with high specificity and sensitivity in both the original and validation cohorts. Some IMGT-functional V segments, including TRBV6-2 and TRBV6-3, could not be told apart with the 87-base-pair reads, so those segments were excluded.

As regards this clone: There is no known antigen for this receptor. No per-base quality is available; no much larger clone lies one base away.

In total, 600 or so healthy bone marrow donors made up the cohort. Cohort members were all nominally healthy when sampled, although unrecorded immune exposures were likely present. The donor tested CMV seropositive and was one of the 289 seropositive cohort members. A peripheral blood sample was collected from each donor, and TCR beta sequencing was performed on peripheral blood mononuclear cells. The Qiagen DNeasy Blood Extraction Kit was used to extract genomic DNA from the blood cell samples. Clipping removes 8 bases from V and 0 bases from J, with 9 as the unmatched junction base count. CDR1 and CDR2 are read off the germline V gene as MDHEN and SYDVKM. Its CDR3 holds 15 amino acids, cysteine through phenylalanine. Just CDR3 DNA is preserved here, 45 bases in frame from base 1. Library preparation used the immunoSEQ multiplex PCR assay. For the multiplex PCR, a mixture combining 60 forward primers for TCR Vbeta segments and 13 reverse primers for TCR Jbeta segments was used. The CDR3 region of rearranged TCR beta genes was amplified from genomic DNA with a multiplex PCR assay. The Illumina HiSeq System was used to sequence the amplified TCR beta libraries as 87-base-pair reads. For the original study's pipeline: In a later analysis, some 80 million unique TCR beta chains were counted across the 690 or so repertoires, and roughly 11 million of these chains were shared by at least two donors. To remove PCR and sequencing errors, raw reads were error-corrected and collapsed into unique sequences using a nearest-neighbor algorithm that merged closely related sequences. V, D and J gene segments were assigned by aligning CDR3 sequences to IMGT reference sequences. For a sequence to be retained, a match of at least six nucleotides was required to both a V gene segment and a J gene segment. A rearrangement was called productive if the CDR3 had no stop codons and remained in frame with V and J, and every other rearrangement was called non-productive. CDR3 was defined by IMGT convention, running from the second conserved V-encoded cysteine to the conserved J-encoded phenylalanine. The earlier analysis of 587 of the donors excluded any sequence lacking an unambiguous match to a single V gene segment. An earlier analysis of several hundred of the donors called V segments functional above 56.7% productive rearrangements and segregating when the between-donor standard deviation exceeded 5%. A statistical classification framework was built to diagnose cytomegalovirus status from the catalog of TCR beta chain sequences. A later analysis assigned V and J genes by comparing TCR nucleotide sequences with IMGT/GENE-DB human TR gene sequences. The TCRdist pipeline was used in a later analysis to assign CDR3 sequences and most-parsimonious VDJ recombination scenarios. A later analysis defined each TCR beta chain by its CDR3 amino acid sequence plus V-gene family, and excluded reads lacking a unique V-gene family. As a way to deal with suspected cross-contamination and a sequencing artifact, a later analysis dropped 450 to 600 nucleotide sequences that were highly shared and had low generation probability. A later analysis calculated a clonal expansion index for each public chain from normalized within-repertoire ranks of inferred template counts. A later analysis computed generation probabilities with a VDJ recombination model fitted to out-of-frame rearrangements, and checked the results against IGoR. In a later analysis, hypergeometric tests were used to score TCR-TCR, TCR-HLA and TCR-CMV co-occurrence, with a repertoire-size bias correction applied to TCR pairs. A later analysis estimated false discovery rates by permuting HLA or CMV assignments 20 times. A later analysis grouped co-occurring TCRs with DBSCAN, adding TCRdist sequence similarity when clustering within HLA-allele-positive subsets. Repertoires with fewer than 30,000 or more than 120,000 public chains were left out of co-occurrence clustering, as were five repertoires with anomalous nucleotide sharing. In TCRdb, the immuneACCESS table is reduced to in-frame sequences with V and J assigned. These tables do not hold every clone; where another copy was compared, an unresolved V gene accounts for under half, and the others remain unexplained. That table supplies the V and J calls and clone size; D and trimming were determined from the DNA. The sample contains roughly 200,000 clones, 70% to 80% of them found a single time. The ten largest make up 3.7% of the sample.

Sequencing was done on a sample of PBMCs. Rearrangement joined TRBV28 to TRBJ2-7, and 8 junctional nucleotides match TRBD2. This clonotype was sampled from a woman in her sixties in good health and CMV-seropositive. The nucleotide sequence reads as follows: TGTGCCAGCGAATATAGCGGGAAGAGCTCCTACGAGCAGTACTTC. Protein translation: CASEYSGKSSYEQYF. Outside the CDR3, residues come from the reference TRBV28 and TRBJ2-7 proteins, so the full variable domain is: DVKVTQSSRYLVKRTGEKVFLECVQDMDHENMFWYRQDPGLGLRLIYFSYDVKMKEKGDIPEGYSVSREKKERFSLILESASTNQTSMYLCASEYSGKSSYEQYFGPGTRLTVT.